A single sample is the source of the 9 T cell receptor beta chains below, sequenced in a study of technical replicates of blood from a few donors. Assay: immunoSEQ multiplex PCR; the TCRdb copy retains only in-frame clones and omits some. The sample records about 79,000 clones, roughly 94% being singletons. The sample taken for sequencing was T cells isolated from PBMCs. The receptors shown here come from a human donor in good health.

V usage is TRBV6-1 and J usage is TRBJ1-1, with 9 positions matching TRBD1. The V segment lost 5 bases and the J segment 4 bases; nucleotides outside the gene matches: 8. The CDR3 is 15 residues long. The germline CDR1 and CDR2 sequences are MNHNS and SASEGT. The CDR3 is CASSRGDRAGTEAFF. The CDR3 DNA reads TGTGCCAGCAGTCGGGGGGACAGGGCGGGCACTGAAGCTTTCTTT.

The chain uses TRBV7-6 and TRBJ1-5; D unresolved. Germline lookup yields CDR1 SGHVS and CDR2 FNYEAQ. Trimming took off 5 bases at V and 6 bases at J, with 14 bases between the two ends. This CDR3 is 14 amino acids long. CDR3 sequence: CASSMGGEFQPQHF. DNA for the CDR3: TGTGCCAGCAGCATGGGCGGGGAGTTTCAGCCCCAGCATTTT.

The chain couples TRBV5-4 to TRBJ2-5, with 7 nucleotides matching TRBD1. V trimming: 2 bases; J trimming: 5 bases; junction bases outside the gene matches: 6. The CDR3 has 14 amino acids. Per germline, CDR1 SGHNT and CDR2 YYREEE (reference sequence). The CDR3 reads CASSLPGQRETQYF. The DNA for the CDR3 is TGTGCCAGCAGCTTACCGGGACAGAGGGAGACCCAGTACTTC.

The chain joins TRBV6-4 to TRBJ2-1; 11 nucleotides align to TRBD2. This CDR3 is built from 14 residues. Looked up from germline, CDR1 is MRHNA and CDR2 is SNTAGT. Trimming took 3 bases from V and 7 from J; bases not matched to a gene: 2. CDR3 amino acids: CASSERLAGNEQFF. In nucleotides, the CDR3 is TGTGCCAGCAGTGAAAGACTAGCGGGAAATGAGCAGTTCTTC.

This chain joins TRBV6-1 and TRBJ1-5; unclear D gene. Trimming left V 0 bases short and J 0 bases short, with 9 bases between. Germline V lookup: CDR1 MNHNS, CDR2 SASEGT. The CDR3 length is 16 residues. CDR3 sequence (DNA): TGTGCCAGCAGTGAAGCCAGAGGGCGTAGCAATCAGCCCCAGCATTTT. Amino acids: CASSEARGRSNQPQHF.

This clone is a singleton in its sample. V usage is TRBV5-1 and J usage is TRBJ2-2, with TRBD2 identical over 9 bases. The CDR3 runs 18 residues. After removal of 0 bases from V and 0 bases from J, the junction contained 6 bases not matched to a gene. Germline V gene data show CDR1 as SGHRS and CDR2 as YFSETQ. DNA of the CDR3: TGCGCCAGCAGCTTGGCCGGGACTAGCCGGGCGAACACCGGGGAGCTGTTTTTT. Translation gives CASSLAGTSRANTGELFF.

J is TRBJ2-1 and V is TRBV7-7; perhaps TRBD1 as D (6 bases). V was shortened by 5 bases and J by 3 bases, with 14 bases between the two germline ends. The germline CDR1 and CDR2 sequences are SSHAT and FNYEAQ (reference sequence). The length of the CDR3 is 15 residues. DNA of the CDR3: TGTGCCAGCAGCCCTTTAGGGGGTGGCTACAATGAGCAGTTCTTC. It translates to CASSPLGGGYNEQFF.

V gene TRBV10-1 combines with J gene TRBJ2-7, with TRBD2 as a possible D gene (6 bases). Germline V lookup: CDR1 WNHNN, CDR2 SYGVQD (reference sequence). This CDR3 comprises 15 residues. The ends were cut back, 0 bases at V and 5 bases at J, with 14 bases in the middle. The CDR3 here is CASSESGGRANEQYF. CDR3 nucleotide sequence: TGCGCCAGCAGTGAGTCGGGGGGTCGGGCAAACGAGCAGTACTTC.

The rearrangement links TRBV19 to TRBJ2-3, with D unresolved. V was cut by 1 base and J by 4 bases, with 12 bases left in between. Per germline, CDR1 LNHDA and CDR2 SQIVND (reference sequence). The CDR3 spans 15 residues. The CDR3 DNA reads TGTGCCAGTAGTATAGCGAGGAAAGTCTCAGATACGCAGTATTTT. Translation: CASSIARKVSDTQYF.